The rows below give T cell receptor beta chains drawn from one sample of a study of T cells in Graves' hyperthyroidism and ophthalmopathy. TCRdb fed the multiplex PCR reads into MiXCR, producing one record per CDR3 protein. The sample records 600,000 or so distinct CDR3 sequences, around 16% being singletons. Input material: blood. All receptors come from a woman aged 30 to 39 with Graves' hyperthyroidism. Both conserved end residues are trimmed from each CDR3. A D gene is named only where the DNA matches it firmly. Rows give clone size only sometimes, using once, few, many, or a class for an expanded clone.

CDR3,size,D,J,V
ASSPIGVGSKDEQF,.,.,TRBJ2-1,TRBV18
ASSEGDRGPLNTEAF,many,TRBD1,TRBJ1-1,TRBV5-1
AWSVGRGGFYGYT,.,TRBD1,TRBJ1-2,TRBV30
ASSLGGSRSRGYT,many,.,TRBJ1-2,TRBV7-2
SAAVGVIAGGETQY,many,TRBD2,TRBJ2-5,TRBV20-1
ASSLMASGNLNEQF,many,TRBD2,TRBJ2-1,TRBV7-3
ASSIAAEDRGRTGELF,few,TRBD1,TRBJ2-2,TRBV19
ASSPKGADTQY,many,.,TRBJ2-3,TRBV11-3
ASSRQKETQY,few,.,TRBJ2-5,TRBV2
ASSEGRRTEAF,few,.,TRBJ1-1,TRBV25-1
ASSRRRDRGSEQY,.,TRBD1,TRBJ2-7,TRBV6-1
ASSHQRERYNEQF,many,.,TRBJ2-1,TRBV5-1
ASSLLAGQETQY,many,.,TRBJ2-5,TRBV5-4
AISDLRGRTDTQY,.,TRBD1,TRBJ2-3,TRBV10-3
ASSRVLGQGPEQY,many,TRBD1,TRBJ2-7,TRBV7-9
ATSDFIGDTQY,many,.,TRBJ2-3,TRBV24-1
SAEADLAGGPYEQF,.,TRBD2,TRBJ2-1,TRBV20-1
SVEKPSAGAQF,many,TRBD2,TRBJ2-1,TRBV29-1
ASRLSTDNEQF,.,.,TRBJ2-1,TRBV6-1
ASGHRQGREKLF,many,TRBD1,TRBJ1-4,TRBV12-5
ASSQDHSFGELYEQY,once,.,TRBJ2-7,TRBV4-3
ASSSTSGSWEQY,.,TRBD2,TRBJ2-7,TRBV5-1
ASSFGQASYNEQF,.,.,TRBJ2-1,TRBV11-2
ASSQTGGREPQH,.,TRBD1,TRBJ1-5,TRBV7-8
ASSYPTVTASTDTQY,many,.,TRBJ2-3,TRBV6-2/TRBV6-3
ATKDLSGDNEQF,few,.,TRBJ2-1,TRBV9
ASSVAVDYEQY,once,.,TRBJ2-7,TRBV9
ASSYYRGNQPQH,many,.,TRBJ1-5,TRBV12-3/TRBV12-4
ASSPRGGARETQY,many,.,TRBJ2-5,TRBV18
AISEISGNEQY,.,TRBD2,TRBJ2-7,TRBV10-3
ASSEGEPYNEQF,.,.,TRBJ2-1,TRBV10-1
ASSMPIAGEFTDTQY,many,TRBD2,TRBJ2-3,TRBV5-5
ASSLDPGDYGYT,.,.,TRBJ1-2,TRBV5-1
AWTLVRGNEQF,.,.,TRBJ2-1,TRBV30
ASSSSGTGGTDTQY,many,TRBD1,TRBJ2-3,TRBV5-8
ASSLVGGGEPQH,.,.,TRBJ1-5,TRBV7-9
ASSVAGTESYEQY,.,TRBD1,TRBJ2-7,TRBV9
ASSFDSGQGGNQPQH,few,TRBD1,TRBJ1-5,TRBV5-5
ASSLGLGGAGELF,.,.,TRBJ2-2,TRBV27
SAWYRGPSSRAGPYSGELF,.,TRBD1,TRBJ2-2,TRBV20-1
ASSQGNAGSTEAF,many,.,TRBJ1-1,TRBV3-1
ASSLSGLAGVNEQF,many,TRBD2,TRBJ2-1,TRBV28